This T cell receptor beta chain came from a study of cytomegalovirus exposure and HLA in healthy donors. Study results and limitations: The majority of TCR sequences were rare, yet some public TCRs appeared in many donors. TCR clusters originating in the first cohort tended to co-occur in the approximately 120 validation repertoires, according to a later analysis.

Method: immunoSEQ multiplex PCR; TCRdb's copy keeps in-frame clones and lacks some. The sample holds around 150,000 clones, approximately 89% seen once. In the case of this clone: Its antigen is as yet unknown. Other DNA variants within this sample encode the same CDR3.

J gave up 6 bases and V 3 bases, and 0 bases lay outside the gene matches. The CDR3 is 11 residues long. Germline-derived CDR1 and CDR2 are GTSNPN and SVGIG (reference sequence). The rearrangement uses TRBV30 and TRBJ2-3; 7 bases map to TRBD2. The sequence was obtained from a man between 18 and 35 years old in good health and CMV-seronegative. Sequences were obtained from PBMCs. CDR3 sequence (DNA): TGTGCCTGGAGCGGGGGGGATACGCAGTATTTT. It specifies CAWSGGDTQYF.